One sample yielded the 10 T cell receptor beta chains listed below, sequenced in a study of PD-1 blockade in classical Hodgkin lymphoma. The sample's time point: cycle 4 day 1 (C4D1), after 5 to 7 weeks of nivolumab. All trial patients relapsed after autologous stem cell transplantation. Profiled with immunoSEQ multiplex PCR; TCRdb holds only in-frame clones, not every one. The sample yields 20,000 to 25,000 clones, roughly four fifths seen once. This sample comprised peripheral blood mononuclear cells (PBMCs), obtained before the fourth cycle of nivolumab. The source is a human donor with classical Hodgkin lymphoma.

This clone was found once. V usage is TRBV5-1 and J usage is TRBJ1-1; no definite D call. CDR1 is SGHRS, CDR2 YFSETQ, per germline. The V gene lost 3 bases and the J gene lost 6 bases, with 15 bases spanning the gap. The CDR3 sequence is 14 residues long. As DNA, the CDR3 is TGCGCCAGCAGCTCCGGGTTTGGTGAGGCTGAAGCTTTCTTT. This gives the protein CASSSGFGEAEAFF.

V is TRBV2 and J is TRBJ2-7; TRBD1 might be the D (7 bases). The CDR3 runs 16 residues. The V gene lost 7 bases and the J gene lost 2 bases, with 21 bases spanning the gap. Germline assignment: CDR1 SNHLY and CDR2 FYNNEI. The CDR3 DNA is TGTGCCAGCAAGGGGGCGCGGGACGGACGGACCTACGAGCAGTACTTC. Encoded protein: CASKGARDGRTYEQYF.

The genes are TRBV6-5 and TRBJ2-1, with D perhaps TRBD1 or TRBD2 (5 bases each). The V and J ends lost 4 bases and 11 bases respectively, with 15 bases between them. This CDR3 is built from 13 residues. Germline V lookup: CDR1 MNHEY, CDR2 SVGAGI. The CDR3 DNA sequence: TGTGCCAGCAGTTCCCGGGCACGGGGACAGCAGTTCTTC. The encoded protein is CASSSRARGQQFF.

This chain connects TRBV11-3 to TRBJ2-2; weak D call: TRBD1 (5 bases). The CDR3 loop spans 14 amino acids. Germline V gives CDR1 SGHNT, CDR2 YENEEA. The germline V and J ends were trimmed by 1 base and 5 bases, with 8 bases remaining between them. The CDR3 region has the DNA TGTGCCAGCAGCTTAGGCAGGGCTACCGGGGAGCTGTTTTTT. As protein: CASSLGRATGELFF. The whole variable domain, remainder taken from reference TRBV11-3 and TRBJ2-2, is EAGVVQSPRYKIIEKKQPVAFWCNPISGHNTLYWYLQNLGQGPELLIRYENEEAVDDSQLPKDRFSAERLKGVDSTLKIQPAELGDSAVYLCASSLGRATGELFFGEGSRLTVL.

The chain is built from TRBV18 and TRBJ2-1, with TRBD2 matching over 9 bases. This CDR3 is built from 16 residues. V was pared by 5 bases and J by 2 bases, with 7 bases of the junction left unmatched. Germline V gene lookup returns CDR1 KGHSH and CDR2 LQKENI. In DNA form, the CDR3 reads TGTGCCAGCTCAACCGCGCCTAGCGGGACCTACAATGAGCAGTTCTTC. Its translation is CASSTAPSGTYNEQFF.

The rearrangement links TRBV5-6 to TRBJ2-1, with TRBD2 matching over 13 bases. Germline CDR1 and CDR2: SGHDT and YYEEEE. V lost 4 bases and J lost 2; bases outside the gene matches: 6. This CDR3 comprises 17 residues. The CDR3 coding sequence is TGTGCCAGCAGCCACCCGGGACTAGCGGGAACCTACAATGAGCAGTTCTTC. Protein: CASSHPGLAGTYNEQFF.

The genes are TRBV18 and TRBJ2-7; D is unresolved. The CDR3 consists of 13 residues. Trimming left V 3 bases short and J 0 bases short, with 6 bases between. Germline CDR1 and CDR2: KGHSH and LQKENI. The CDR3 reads CASSPDVSYEQYF. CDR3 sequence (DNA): TGTGCCAGCTCACCGGACGTCTCCTACGAGCAGTACTTC.

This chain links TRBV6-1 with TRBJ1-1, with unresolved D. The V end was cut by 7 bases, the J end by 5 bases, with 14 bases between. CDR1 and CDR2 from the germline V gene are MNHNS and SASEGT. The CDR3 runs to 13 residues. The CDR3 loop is CASTAAVWTEAFF. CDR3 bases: TGTGCCAGCACCGCCGCGGTGTGGACTGAAGCTTTCTTT.

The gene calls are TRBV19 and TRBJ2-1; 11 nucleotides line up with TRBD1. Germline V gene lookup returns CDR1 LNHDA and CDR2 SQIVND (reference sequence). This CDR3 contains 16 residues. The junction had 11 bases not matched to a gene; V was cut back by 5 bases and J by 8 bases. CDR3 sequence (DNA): TGTGCCAGTAGTGCCCCGTGGGACAGGGGGTTGGATGAGCAGTTCTTC. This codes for CASSAPWDRGLDEQFF.

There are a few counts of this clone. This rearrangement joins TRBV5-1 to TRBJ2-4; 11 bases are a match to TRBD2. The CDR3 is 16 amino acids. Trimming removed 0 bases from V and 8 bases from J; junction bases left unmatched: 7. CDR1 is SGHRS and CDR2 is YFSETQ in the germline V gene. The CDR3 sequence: CASSLDSLAGGDIQYF. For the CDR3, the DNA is TGCGCCAGCAGCTTGGATTCTTTAGCGGGAGGGGACATTCAGTACTTC.